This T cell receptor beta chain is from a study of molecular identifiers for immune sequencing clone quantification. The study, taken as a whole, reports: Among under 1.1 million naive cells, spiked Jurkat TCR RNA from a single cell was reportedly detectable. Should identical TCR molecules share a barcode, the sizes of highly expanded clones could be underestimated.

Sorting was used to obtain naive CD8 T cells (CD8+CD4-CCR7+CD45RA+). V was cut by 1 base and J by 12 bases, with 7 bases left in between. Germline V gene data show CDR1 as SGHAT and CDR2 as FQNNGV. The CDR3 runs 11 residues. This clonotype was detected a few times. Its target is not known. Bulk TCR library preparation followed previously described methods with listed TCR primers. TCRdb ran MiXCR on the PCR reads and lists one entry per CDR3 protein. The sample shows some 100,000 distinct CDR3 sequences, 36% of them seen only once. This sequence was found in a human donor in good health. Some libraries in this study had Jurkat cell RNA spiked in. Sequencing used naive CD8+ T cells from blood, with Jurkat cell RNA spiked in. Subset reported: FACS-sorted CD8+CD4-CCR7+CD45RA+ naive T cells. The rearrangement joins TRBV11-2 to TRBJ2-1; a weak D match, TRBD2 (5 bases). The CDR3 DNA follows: TGTGCCAGCAGCTTAGGAGCGGTGCAGTTCTTC. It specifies CASSLGAVQFF.